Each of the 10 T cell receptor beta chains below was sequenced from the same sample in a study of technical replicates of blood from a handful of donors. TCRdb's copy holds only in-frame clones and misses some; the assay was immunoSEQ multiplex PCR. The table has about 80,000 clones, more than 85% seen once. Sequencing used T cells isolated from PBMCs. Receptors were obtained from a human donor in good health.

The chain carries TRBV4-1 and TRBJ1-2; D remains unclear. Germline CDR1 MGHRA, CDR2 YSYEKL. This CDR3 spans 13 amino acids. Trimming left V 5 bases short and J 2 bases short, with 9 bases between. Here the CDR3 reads CASSEVANYGYTF. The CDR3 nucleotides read TGCGCCAGCAGCGAGGTCGCGAACTATGGCTACACCTTC.

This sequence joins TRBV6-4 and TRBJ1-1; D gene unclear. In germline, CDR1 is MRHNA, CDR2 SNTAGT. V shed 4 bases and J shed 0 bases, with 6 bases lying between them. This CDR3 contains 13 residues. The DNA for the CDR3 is TGTGCCAGCAGTGCCTCCGTGAACACTGAAGCTTTCTTT. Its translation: CASSASVNTEAFF.

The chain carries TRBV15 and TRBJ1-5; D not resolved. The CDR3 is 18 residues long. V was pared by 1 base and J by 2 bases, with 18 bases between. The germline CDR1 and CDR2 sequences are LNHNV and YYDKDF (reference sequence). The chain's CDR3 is CATSRGRALVYGNQPQHF. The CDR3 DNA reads TGTGCCACCAGCAGAGGGAGGGCTTTAGTTTATGGCAATCAGCCCCAGCATTTT.

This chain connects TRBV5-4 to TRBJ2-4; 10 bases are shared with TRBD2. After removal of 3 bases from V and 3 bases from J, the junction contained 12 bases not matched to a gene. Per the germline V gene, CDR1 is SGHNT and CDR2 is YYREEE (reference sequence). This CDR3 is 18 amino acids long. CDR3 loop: CASSSEVGTSVFKNIQYF. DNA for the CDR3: TGTGCCAGCAGCTCGGAAGTCGGGACTAGCGTATTCAAAAACATTCAGTACTTC. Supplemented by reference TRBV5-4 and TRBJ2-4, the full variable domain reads ETGVTQSPTHLIKTRGQQVTLRCSSQSGHNTVSWYQQALGQGPQFIFQYYREEENGRGNFPPRFSGLQFPNYSSELNVNALELDDSALYLCASSSEVGTSVFKNIQYFGAGTRLSVL.

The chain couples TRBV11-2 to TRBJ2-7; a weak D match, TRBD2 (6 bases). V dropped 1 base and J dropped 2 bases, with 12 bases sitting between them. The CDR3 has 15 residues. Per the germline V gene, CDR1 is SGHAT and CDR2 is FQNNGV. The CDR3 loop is CASSLGAGSTYEQYF. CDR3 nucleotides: TGTGCCAGCAGCTTAGGGGCCGGGAGTACCTACGAGCAGTACTTC.

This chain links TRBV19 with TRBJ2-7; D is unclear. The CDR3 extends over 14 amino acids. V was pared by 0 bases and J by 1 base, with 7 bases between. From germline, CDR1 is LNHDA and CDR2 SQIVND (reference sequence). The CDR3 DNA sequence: TGTGCCAGTAGTATAGATAATGAGTCCTACGAGCAGTACTTC. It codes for CASSIDNESYEQYF.

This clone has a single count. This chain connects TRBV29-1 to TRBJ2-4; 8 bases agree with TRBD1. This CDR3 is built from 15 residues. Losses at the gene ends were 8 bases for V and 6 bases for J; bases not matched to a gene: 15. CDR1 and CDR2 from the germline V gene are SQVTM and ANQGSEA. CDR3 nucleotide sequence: TGCAGCACCCGAGACGAGGACAGGGAGGCAAACATTCAGTACTTC. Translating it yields CSTRDEDREANIQYF.

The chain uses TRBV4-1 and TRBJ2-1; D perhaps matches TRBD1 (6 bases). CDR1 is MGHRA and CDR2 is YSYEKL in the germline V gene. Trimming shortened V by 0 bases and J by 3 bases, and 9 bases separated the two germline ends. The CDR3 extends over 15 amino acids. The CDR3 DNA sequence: TGCGCCAGCAGCCAAGAAAGAGGGGGCTACAATGAGCAGTTCTTC. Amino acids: CASSQERGGYNEQFF.

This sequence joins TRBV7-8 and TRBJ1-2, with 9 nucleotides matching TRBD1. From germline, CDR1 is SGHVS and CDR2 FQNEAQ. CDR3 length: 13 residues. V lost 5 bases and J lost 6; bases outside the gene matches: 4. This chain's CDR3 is CASSKRQGDGYTF. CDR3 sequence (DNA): TGTGCCAGCAGCAAGAGACAGGGGGATGGCTACACCTTC.

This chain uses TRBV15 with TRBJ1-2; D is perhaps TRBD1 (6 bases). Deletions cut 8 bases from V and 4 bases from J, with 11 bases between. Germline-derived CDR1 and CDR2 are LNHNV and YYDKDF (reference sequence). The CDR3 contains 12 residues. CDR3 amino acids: CATSKDSYGYTF. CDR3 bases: TGTGCCACCTCGAAGGACAGCTATGGCTACACCTTC.